This T cell receptor beta chain appears in the sequencing data of a study of shared clonotypes between healthy human individuals (dated by TCRdb to about 2020). Study-level background: A couple of women and a few men aged 18 to 49 years were included in the cohort. For each donor, CD4 naive and CD4 memory were each run on three plates, CD8 naive on two plates, and CD8 memory on one plate. To estimate repertoire size and how much clonotype sharing occurs between individuals, the study deeply sequenced the blood TCR repertoires of about five healthy adults. Libraries were prepared and TCR repertoires were sequenced by different laboratories using diverse techniques, in order to increase sequencing depth and limit assay-specific biases. Leukapheresis yielded between about 0.94 and 8.9 billion PBMCs per donor. Summary of the overall study and its limitations: Compared with non-shared clonotypes, clonotypes shared by all four sorted-subset donors had higher generation probabilities. Sampling was restricted to blood, and TCR repertoires in tissue are likely to differ from TCR repertoires in blood. Based on pairwise subsampling, the degree of clonotype sharing among donors was expected to be affected by sequencing depth. When four donors were compared, the shared fraction of clonotypes was about 5% for naive CD4, less than 4% for naive CD8, 2.3% for memory CD4, and under 0.5% for memory CD8. Because the study included a small number of donors, the genetic and exposure-history diversity represented was limited. Even with the large sequencing depth, rarefaction of the sorted-subset datasets indicated that sequencing was incomplete. Naive subsets generally had larger estimated clonotype richness than memory subsets did.

TCR CDR3 regions were amplified from genomic DNA by multiplex PCR using the deep immunoSEQ assay. For each cell subset, the extracted genomic DNA was distributed evenly across all wells of several immunoSEQ 96-well plates, and each plate served as one replicate. Each replicate PCR for sorted subsets received about 200 ng genomic DNA, equal to tens of thousands of T cell genomes. The purified libraries were quantified using a Qubit 3.0 fluorometer, sized with a Bioanalyzer 2100, and then quantified again using the KAPA Library Quantification kit. Every immunoSEQ 96-well plate was sequenced on a dedicated single-read 150-cycle Illumina NextSeq 550 flow cell. The published analysis was carried out like this. The immunoSEQ output contained only junctional sequences without quality scores, so filtering could not match that applied to full-length reads. Sequences were annotated with PyIR, a Python wrapper for IgBLAST v1.9, using IMGT germline references to assign V/J genes and CDR3. Reads were removed for weak V/J assignments (E-value above 1e-6), missing CDR3, stop codons, out-of-frame junctions, or ambiguous translated residues. V3J clonotypes were defined by identical inferred V gene, J gene, and CDR3 amino acid sequence. Percentage overlap between repertoires was calculated by dividing the number of shared unique clonotypes by the size of the smaller repertoire. Repertoire richness was assessed with RTK rarefaction, the Chao1 estimator, and Recon v2.1 estimates of unobserved clonotypes. OLGA was used to compute generation probabilities for all TCRbeta clonotypes that the gDNA method yielded from several donors. TCRdb retrieved this table from immuneACCESS and kept in-frame rearrangements only. Not all clones are present; in checked studies, unresolved V genes account for under half, and no reason is known for the remainder. The DNA was the basis for D and trimming; V, J and clone size are from that table. In this sample the table shows around 650,000 clones, about 96% of which occur a single time. Jointly, the top ten make up roughly 0.1% of the sample.

CD8 naive samples consisted of CD45RO-negative cells that were positively selected for CCR7, yielding a CD45RA+CCR7+ population without TemRA cells. The donors were healthy, HIV-negative adults with no recently reported acute infections or vaccinations. Every donor was a Caucasian adult residing in Nashville, Tennessee, USA. After blood collection by leukapheresis, PBMCs were isolated using Ficoll-Histopaque density gradient centrifugation and then cryopreserved in the vapor phase of liquid nitrogen. Purity and quantity of every magnetically sorted T cell population were checked by analytical flow cytometry. Genomic DNA was isolated from every sorted fraction and measured by UV absorbance on a Nanodrop 2000c. In the case of this clone: No cognate antigen has been identified for it. Per-nucleotide qualities are absent, and no much larger clonotype sits a single base away.

V and J lose 0 bases and 0 bases, and a span of 9 bases separates them. The germline V gene supplies CDR1 SGHDN and CDR2 FVKESK. Its CDR3 holds 15 amino acids, cysteine through phenylalanine. The retained sequence is limited to the CDR3, 45 bases, with the frame set at the first base. Specimen: naive CD8+ T cells sorted from blood. The label giving this sample's cell subset or site can be read as: CD45RA+CCR7+. The origin of this receptor is a woman under 40 in good health. The V and J genes are TRBV14 and TRBJ2-7, with the identity of the D gene unclear. The DNA reads TGTGCCAGCAGCCAAGAATCTTTGAGCTCCTACGAGCAGTACTTC. Translation gives CASSQESLSSYEQYF.